The 30 T cell receptor beta chains below were found in one sample sequenced in a study of cytomegalovirus exposure and HLA in healthy donors. PCR used 60 Vbeta primers and 13 Jbeta primers. Clones were read by immunoSEQ multiplex PCR, and TCRdb kept only the in-frame ones, dropping some. The repertoire holds more than 95,000 clones, with about 11% as singletons. What was sequenced was PBMCs. The receptors were gathered from a woman younger than 35 in good health and CMV-seropositive.

CDR3 amino acids: CASLGLSYEQYF. The CDR3 region has the DNA TGTGCCAGCCTAGGTTTATCCTACGAGCAGTACTTC. V gene TRBV28 combines with J gene TRBJ2-7; D not certain. V was cut by 8 bases and J by 1 base, with 9 bases left in between. CDR1 is MDHEN and CDR2 is SYDVKM in the germline V gene. CDR3 length: 12 residues.

V and J are TRBV28 and TRBJ2-3; a possible D gene is TRBD1 (6 bases). V gave up 11 bases and J gave up 3 bases, with 12 bases separating them. The germline V gene has CDR1 MDHEN and CDR2 SYDVKM. The CDR3 length is 12 residues. This CDR3 reads CASQGQTDTQYF. The CDR3 region has the DNA TGTGCCTCACAGGGACAAACAGATACGCAGTATTTT.

In its sample, this clone was seen a few times. The chain has TRBV5-4 and TRBJ2-3; 10 bases match TRBD2. The CDR3 has 18 residues. V lost 4 bases and J lost 1; bases outside the gene matches: 12. Looked up from germline, CDR1 is SGHNT and CDR2 is YYREEE (reference sequence). The CDR3 sequence: CASSDGTSVPRGTDTQYF. The CDR3 DNA is TGTGCCAGCAGCGACGGGACTAGCGTCCCACGAGGCACAGATACGCAGTATTTT.

This clone was recorded a few times. The CDR3 bases are TGTGCCAGCAGCCCCGGGACAGGGGTTTACCAGCCCCAGCATTTT. It yields the protein CASSPGTGVYQPQHF. The genes are TRBV2 and TRBJ1-5; 10 positions agree with TRBD1. Losses at the gene ends were 6 bases for V and 7 bases for J; bases not matched to a gene: 9. The CDR3 length is 15 residues. CDR1 and CDR2 from the germline V gene are SNHLY and FYNNEI.

This sequence joins TRBV15 and TRBJ1-2, with TRBD1 as a possible D gene (5 bases). Between the trimmed V and J ends, which lost 5 bases and 5 bases, there was a span of 12 bases. The CDR3 extends over 13 amino acids. In germline, CDR1 is LNHNV, CDR2 YYDKDF (reference sequence). CDR3 DNA sequence: TGTGCCACCAGCTCGACAGTGGGTTATGGCTACACCTTC. It specifies CATSSTVGYGYTF.

This clone was detected only a few times. This chain uses TRBV27 with TRBJ2-1; the match to TRBD2 covers 12 bases. This CDR3 spans 15 amino acids. Losses at the gene ends were 2 bases for V and 10 bases for J; bases not matched to a gene: 6. The germline V gene encodes CDR1 MNHEY and CDR2 SMNVEV (reference sequence). As DNA, the CDR3 is TGTGCCAGCAGTTTACGACTAGCGGGAGAAAAAGAGCAGTTCTTC. Protein sequence: CASSLRLAGEKEQFF.

The sample holds a few counts of this clone. The V gene is TRBV6-5, the J gene TRBJ2-2; no clear D. The length of the CDR3 is 13 residues. Germline assignment: CDR1 MNHEY and CDR2 SVGAGI. Deletions cut 0 bases from V and 6 bases from J, with 5 bases between. CDR3 bases: TGTGCCAGCAGTTACTCGAGGTCCGGGGAGCTGTTTTTT. This translates into CASSYSRSGELFF.

The CDR3 protein is CASREGAGGANVLTF. In nucleotides, the CDR3 is TGTGCCAGCAGGGAGGGGGCGGGTGGGGCCAACGTCCTGACTTTC. The chain couples TRBV6-1 to TRBJ2-6, with D perhaps TRBD1 (7 bases). In germline, CDR1 is MNHNS, CDR2 SASEGT. Trimming left V 6 bases short and J 3 bases short, with 12 bases between. The CDR3 sequence is 15 residues long.

V is TRBV15 and J is TRBJ2-7; 7 bases line up with TRBD1. The CDR3 runs 14 residues. The V segment lost 4 bases and the J segment 2 bases; nucleotides outside the gene matches: 5. Germline V gene sequence: CDR1 LNHNV, CDR2 YYDKDF (reference sequence). The CDR3 DNA follows: TGTGCCACCAGCATCAGTACAGGGGCCTACGAGCAGTACTTC. This encodes CATSISTGAYEQYF.

This clone has a handful of counts. The genes are TRBV29-1 and TRBJ2-7; 7 bases are a match to TRBD1. Germline CDR1 and CDR2: SQVTM and ANQGSEA. J was trimmed by 0 bases and V by 6 bases; bases with no gene match: 5. CDR3 size: 13 residues. The CDR3 DNA is TGCAGCGTGAAGACAGGGACCTCCTACGAGCAGTACTTC. Amino acid sequence: CSVKTGTSYEQYF.

V is TRBV2 and J is TRBJ2-2, with a weak D call TRBD1 (6 bases). The CDR3 totals 16 residues. Trimming removed 7 bases from V and 5 bases from J, with 20 bases in between. From germline, CDR1 is SNHLY and CDR2 FYNNEI. The CDR3 nucleotides are TGTGCCAGCACCAACCAACCAGGGGCGGGTACCGGGGAGCTGTTTTTT. This sequence encodes CASTNQPGAGTGELFF. The complete variable domain, with remaining parts taken from reference TRBV2 and TRBJ2-2, reads EPEVTQTPSHQVTQMGQEVILRCVPISNHLYFYWYRQILGQKVEFLVSFYNNEISEKSEIFDDQFSVERPDGSNFTLKIRSTKLEDSAMYFCASTNQPGAGTGELFFGEGSRLTVL.

There are a few counts of this clone. The V call is TRBV5-4, the J call TRBJ2-7; D remains ambiguous. This CDR3 contains 16 residues. The germline gives CDR1 SGHNT, CDR2 YYREEE (reference sequence). V dropped 2 bases and J dropped 0 bases, with 15 bases sitting between them. The CDR3 DNA reads as TGTGCCAGCAGCTTATGGAGACGCGAGTTCTCCTACGAGCAGTACTTC. Encoded protein: CASSLWRREFSYEQYF.

The chain links TRBV5-1 to TRBJ2-7; D is unclear. The germline V gene has CDR1 SGHRS and CDR2 YFSETQ. Trimming stripped 4 bases from V and 0 bases from J, with 20 bases between. The CDR3 spans 17 residues. The CDR3 DNA follows: TGCGCCAGCAGCCCTAGATCAAAGGTGGAGAGCTCCTACGAGCAGTACTTC. It yields the protein CASSPRSKVESSYEQYF.

The J gene is TRBJ2-6, the V gene TRBV5-5; no reliable D call. V lost 6 bases and J 1 base, leaving 11 bases between the germline ends. Germline V gene sequence: CDR1 SGHKS, CDR2 YYEKEE (reference sequence). The CDR3 is 15 residues long. CDR3 protein: CASMKYGSGANVLTF. CDR3 nucleotide sequence: TGTGCCAGCATGAAGTACGGGTCTGGGGCCAACGTCCTGACTTTC.

The chain joins TRBV5-6 to TRBJ2-1; no definite D call. Trimming took off 2 bases at V and 6 bases at J, with 12 bases between the two ends. The germline CDR1 and CDR2 sequences are SGHDT and YYEEEE. CDR3 length equals 14 residues. CDR3 in DNA: TGTGCCAGCAGCTTAAATGTACTCTCCAATGAGCAGTTCTTC. Translating gives CASSLNVLSNEQFF.

This clone was observed a few times. V usage is TRBV5-4 and J usage is TRBJ2-4; TRBD2 matches at 16 bases. The trim removed 3 bases at V and 8 bases at J, leaving 5 bases unmatched. Germline V lookup: CDR1 SGHNT, CDR2 YYREEE (reference sequence). This CDR3 spans 16 amino acids. CDR3 amino acids: CASSSGTSGRADIQYF. In nucleotides, the CDR3 is TGTGCCAGCAGCTCGGGGACTAGCGGGAGGGCTGACATTCAGTACTTC.

The chain uses TRBV4-2 and TRBJ2-6; D unresolved. The CDR3 contains 15 residues. With 5 bases removed from V and 1 base from J, the gap between germline ends came to 9 bases. Germline V CDR1 and CDR2: LGHNA, YNFKEQ. The CDR3 spells CASSSRWSGANVLTF. The DNA for the CDR3 is TGTGCCAGCAGCTCCCGGTGGTCTGGGGCCAACGTCCTGACTTTC.

The V call is TRBV28, the J call TRBJ2-7; no firm D call. Germline V lookup: CDR1 MDHEN, CDR2 SYDVKM. V was cut by 6 bases and J by 0 bases, with 15 bases left in between. This CDR3 contains 15 residues. The CDR3, as DNA: TGTGCCAGCAGCCCCCCCGCCCCGAGCTCCTACGAGCAGTACTTC. Protein: CASSPPAPSSYEQYF.

This clone has a handful of counts. This chain connects TRBV5-4 to TRBJ1-2; the D gene is possibly TRBD1 (5 bases). Germline values: CDR1 SGHNT, CDR2 YYREEE (reference sequence). CDR3 length: 13 residues. Trimming left V 4 bases short and J 4 bases short, with 11 bases between. The CDR3 nucleotides read TGTGCCAGCAGCACCCAGGGATTCTATGGCTACACCTTC. It specifies CASSTQGFYGYTF.

The chain combines TRBV1 with TRBJ1-6; the table's D gene call, TRBD1, was not cross checked with the DNA. TRBV1 is deemed a pseudogene. The CDR3 runs 14 residues. In nucleotides, the CDR3 is TGCACCAGCAGCCAAGACAGGGTGTCGTCACCCCTCCACTTT. This encodes CTSSQDRVSSPLHF.

This clone came up a few times. The CDR3 bases are TGTGCCAGCAGTTTATTGGGGCGCGGGGACACTGAAGCTTTCTTT. It codes for CASSLLGRGDTEAFF. V usage is TRBV27 and J usage is TRBJ1-1; D perhaps matches TRBD1 (5 bases). CDR3 size: 15 residues. CDR1 is MNHEY, CDR2 SMNVEV, per germline (reference sequence). The germline V and J ends were trimmed by 1 base and 3 bases, with 12 bases remaining between them.

The chain carries TRBV30 and TRBJ2-3; 7 bases line up with TRBD2. From germline, CDR1 is GTSNPN and CDR2 SVGIG (reference sequence). After removal of 0 bases from V and 6 bases from J, the junction contained 9 bases not matched to a gene. The CDR3 runs 15 residues. The CDR3 nucleotides are TGTGCCTGGAGTGTGGGCGGGAGCGGAACCGATACGCAGTATTTT. Translation gives CAWSVGGSGTDTQYF. Variable domain in full (rest from reference TRBV30 and TRBJ2-3): SQTIHQWPATLVQPVGSPLSLECTVEGTSNPNLYWYRQAAGRGLQLLFYSVGIGQISSEVPQNLSASRPQDRQFILSSKKLLLSDSGFYLCAWSVGGSGTDTQYFGPGTRLTVL.

The V call is TRBV14, the J call TRBJ2-3; D possibly corresponds to TRBD2 (5 bases). The CDR3 is made up of 13 amino acids. V lost 1 base and J 3 bases, leaving 5 bases between the germline ends. The germline V gene has CDR1 SGHDN and CDR2 FVKESK. The CDR3: CASSQAGTDTQYF. DNA for the CDR3: TGTGCCAGCAGCCAAGCGGGAACAGATACGCAGTATTTT.

This clone turned up a few times. The chain uses TRBV28 and TRBJ2-7; D gene unclear. Germline V gene data show CDR1 as MDHEN and CDR2 as SYDVKM. The germline V and J ends were trimmed by 6 bases and 3 bases, with 12 bases remaining between them. This CDR3 has 13 residues. As DNA, the CDR3 is TGTGCCAGCAGAACGGTGTCCCTCTACGAGCAGTACTTC. It encodes CASRTVSLYEQYF.

This clone was recorded a few times. The chain recombines TRBV28 with TRBJ1-5; D ambiguous. Germline V gives CDR1 MDHEN, CDR2 SYDVKM. V gave up 4 bases and J gave up 11 bases, with 12 bases separating them. CDR3 size: 12 residues. CDR3: CASSYGRETQHF. CDR3 coding DNA: TGTGCCAGCAGTTATGGGAGGGAAACCCAGCATTTT.

The table lists this clone with a few counts. This chain uses TRBV5-1 with TRBJ2-5, with D perhaps matching TRBD2 (6 bases). In germline, CDR1 is SGHRS, CDR2 YFSETQ. Deletions cut 0 bases from V and 1 base from J, with 13 bases between. The CDR3 covers 16 residues. This chain's CDR3 is CASSLEGRRGQETQYF. The CDR3 region has the DNA TGCGCCAGCAGCTTGGAGGGACGGAGGGGCCAAGAGACCCAGTACTTC.

This clone came up a few times. The gene calls are TRBV18 and TRBJ1-2, with TRBD1 matching 7 bases. CDR3 length: 16 amino acids. With V trimmed by 2 bases and J by 8 bases, 14 bases remained unmatched. Per germline, CDR1 KGHSH and CDR2 LQKENI. This CDR3 is CASSPTTGVVVLGYTF. The DNA for the CDR3 is TGTGCCAGCTCACCAACTACAGGGGTAGTCGTCTTAGGCTACACCTTC. The full variable domain, in which reference TRBV18 and TRBJ1-2 provide the parts outside the CDR3, is NAGVMQNPRHLVRRRGQEARLRCSPMKGHSHVYWYRQLPEEGLKFMVYLQKENIIDESGMPKERFSAEFPKEGPSILRIQQVVRGDSAAYFCASSPTTGVVVLGYTFGSGTRLTVV.

V usage is TRBV27 and J usage is TRBJ1-5; D gene uncertain. Germline V gene sequence: CDR1 MNHEY, CDR2 SMNVEV (reference sequence). Trimming left V 8 bases short and J 0 bases short, with 14 bases between. This CDR3 spans 15 amino acids. The CDR3: CASAQLGNSNQPQHF. In nucleotides, the CDR3 is TGTGCCAGCGCCCAACTAGGGAATAGCAATCAGCCCCAGCATTTT.

This clone was seen a few times. The chain links TRBV29-1 to TRBJ2-1, with 8 bases aligning to TRBD2. The CDR3 is made up of 16 amino acids. After removal of 1 base from V and 9 bases from J, the junction contained 14 bases not matched to a gene. Germline V lookup: CDR1 SQVTM, CDR2 ANQGSEA. Here the CDR3 DNA reads TGCAGCGTTGAAGGTGTTGCGGGACTAGGGTTCGCTGAGCAGTTCTTC. As protein: CSVEGVAGLGFAEQFF.

This clone was picked up a small number of times. The chain is built from TRBV7-9 and TRBJ2-1, with D perhaps matching TRBD2 (5 bases). Trimming took off 4 bases at V and 9 bases at J, with 10 bases between the two ends. Germline V lookup: CDR1 SEHNR, CDR2 FQNEAQ (reference sequence). CDR3 size: 12 residues. The DNA of the CDR3 is TGTGCCAGCAGCTATTCCGAGGGTGAGCAGTTCTTC. It yields the protein CASSYSEGEQFF.